This T cell receptor (beta chain) originates from a study of preoperative IRX-2 immunotherapy in early breast cancer. Germline CDR1 reads MGHRA; CDR2 reads YSYEKL. This CDR3 is 14 amino acids long. Trimming cost V 1 base and J 3 bases, with 6 bases left between them. Treatment defined: preoperative locoregional IRX-2 cytokine immunotherapy. This phase Ib study tested locoregional IRX-2 cytokine immunotherapy given before surgery. Sequencing was performed with immunoSEQ multiplex PCR; in TCRdb, only in-frame clones are kept and a portion is missing. The sample contains roughly 13,000 clones, approximately 91% of which appear only once.

The J gene is TRBJ1-4, the V gene TRBV4-1, with D hard to call. The sequence was obtained from a human donor with breast cancer. The specimen was obtained from a patient treated with IRX-2 immunotherapy. CDR3 residues: CASSQGPSNEKLFF. In nucleotides, the CDR3 is TGCGCCAGCAGCCAAGGGCCTTCTAATGAAAAACTGTTTTTT.